Shown below are 21 T cell receptor beta chains from a single sample sequenced in a study of Graves' ophthalmopathy and Graves' hyperthyroidism. Transcripts of RNA were the source for amplifying TCR beta CDR3 regions. RT-PCR with HTBI primers came first, then second-round multiplex PCR. In TCRdb, the multiplex PCR reads were re-called with MiXCR into one record per CDR3 protein. The sample lists 300,000 to 450,000 distinct CDR3 sequences, roughly 15% occurring once. Specimen: peripheral blood. The receptors stem from an adult woman with stable Graves' hyperthyroidism.

This clonotype was picked up many times. V gene TRBV2 combines with J gene TRBJ2-5, with 8 bases fitting TRBD1. The V and J ends lost 5 bases and 0 bases, in that order; junction bases with no gene match: 8. This CDR3 has 16 amino acids. Germline CDR1 is SNHLY and CDR2 is FYNNEI. The CDR3 nucleotides are TGTGCCAGCAGTCCCACAGGGACAGGCTACCAAGAGACCCAGTACTTC. The encoded protein is CASSPTGTGYQETQYF.

This clonotype was seen a handful of times. The chain has TRBV19 and TRBJ2-7; TRBD2 matches at 8 bases. This CDR3 spans 13 amino acids. The germline V gene encodes CDR1 LNHDA and CDR2 SQIVND (reference sequence). Unmatched junction bases numbered 4, after V lost 4 bases and J lost 5 bases. CDR3 residues: CASSKGTSNEQYF. The CDR3, as DNA: TGTGCCAGTAGTAAGGGGACTAGTAACGAGCAGTACTTC.

This clonotype was recorded at least ten times. The gene calls are TRBV6-1 and TRBJ1-2; D gene unclear. V was cut by 5 bases and J by 8 bases, with 9 bases left in between. There are 11 residues in the CDR3. Germline V gene lookup returns CDR1 MNHNS and CDR2 SASEGT. In DNA, the CDR3 is TGTGCCAGCAGTCTAAGCCGGGGCTACACCTTC. Encoded protein: CASSLSRGYTF.

This clonotype was observed many times. The chain couples TRBV27 to TRBJ2-5; 9 bases match TRBD1. CDR1 and CDR2 from the germline V gene are MNHEY and SMNVEV (reference sequence). The CDR3 covers 15 residues. The trim removed 0 bases at V and 7 bases at J, leaving 6 bases unmatched. The DNA for the CDR3 is TGTGCCAGCAGTTTATCGGGACAGGGTTTCTGGACCCAGTACTTC. Protein: CASSLSGQGFWTQYF.

The genes are TRBV28 and TRBJ2-7; D is undetermined. CDR1 is MDHEN and CDR2 is SYDVKM in the germline V gene. The CDR3 sequence is 14 residues long. Deletions cut 7 bases from V and 1 base from J, with 14 bases between. The CDR3 region is CASTQGYPSYEQYF. CDR3 coding DNA: TGTGCCAGCACCCAAGGCTACCCATCCTACGAGCAGTACTTC.

This clonotype was counted at least ten times. The chain carries TRBV27 and TRBJ2-7; 8 positions match TRBD2. CDR1 and CDR2 (germline): MNHEY, SMNVEV (reference sequence). V dropped 6 bases and J dropped 4; count of bases not matched to a gene: 14. The CDR3 covers 16 residues. The CDR3 DNA is TGTGCCAGCAGCCTTGGGTCTACTAGCGGACCATACGAGCAGTACTTC. Its protein product is CASSLGSTSGPYEQYF.

Regarding this clonotype: A much more abundant neighbour one base away suggests this may be a read error. The chain is built from TRBV5-1 and TRBJ2-5, with a weak D call TRBD1 (6 bases). This CDR3 comprises 15 residues. The germline CDR1 and CDR2 sequences are SGHRS and YFSETQ. CDR3 residues: CASSLSGAPKESQYF. CDR3 DNA sequence: TGCGCCAGCAGCTTGTCAGGGGCGCCGAAGGAGAGCCAGTACTTC.

The table lists this clonotype with a few counts. The chain's CDR3 is CASSPKVAYEQYF. The CDR3 DNA is TGTGCCAGCAGCCCGAAAGTTGCCTACGAGCAGTACTTC. This chain links TRBV3-1 with TRBJ2-7; unclear D gene. The CDR3 is 13 residues long. V lost 4 bases to trimming and J lost 2 bases, with 9 bases between them. Germline V gene lookup returns CDR1 LGHDT and CDR2 YNNKEL (reference sequence).

V usage is TRBV20-1 and J usage is TRBJ2-7; TRBD2 aligns across 12 bases. Germline lookup yields CDR1 DFQATT and CDR2 SNEGSKA (reference sequence). This CDR3 is built from 15 residues. The J segment lost 2 bases and the V segment lost 3 bases, leaving 5 bases of the junction unmatched. The CDR3 DNA reads as TGCAGTGCTAGCACTAGCGGGGGGCCTACCTACGAGCAGTACTTC. This sequence encodes CSASTSGGPTYEQYF.

This clonotype showed up many times. This rearrangement joins TRBV12-3 or TRBV12-4 to TRBJ1-1; no clear D gene. The CDR3 extends over 13 amino acids. V lost 8 bases and J 0 bases, leaving 10 bases between the germline ends. This chain's CDR3 is CASSSPLNTEAFF. The DNA of the CDR3 is TGTGCCAGCTCGTCACCTTTGAACACTGAAGCTTTCTTT.

This clonotype was counted many times. J is TRBJ2-7 and V is TRBV6-5; D possibly corresponds to TRBD2 (5 bases). Germline loops: CDR1 MNHEY, CDR2 SVGAGI. Trimming left V 2 bases short and J 2 bases short, with 16 bases between. This CDR3 contains 16 residues. The chain's CDR3 is CASSYTRGSVTYEQYF. CDR3 coding DNA: TGTGCCAGCAGTTACACCCGGGGTAGCGTCACCTACGAGCAGTACTTC.

This clonotype was recorded many times. The chain combines TRBV18 with TRBJ1-1, with a weak D call TRBD1 (5 bases). The CDR3 length is 12 residues. CDR1 and CDR2 from the germline V gene are KGHSH and LQKENI. Deletions cut 3 bases from V and 6 bases from J, with 8 bases between. This CDR3 reads CASSPQGPEAFF. CDR3 DNA sequence: TGTGCCAGCTCACCGCAGGGACCTGAAGCTTTCTTT. Complete variable domain (other parts from reference TRBV18 and TRBJ1-1): NAGVMQNPRHLVRRRGQEARLRCSPMKGHSHVYWYRQLPEEGLKFMVYLQKENIIDESGMPKERFSAEFPKEGPSILRIQQVVRGDSAAYFCASSPQGPEAFFGQGTRLTVV.

The J gene is TRBJ2-7, the V gene TRBV12-3 or TRBV12-4; TRBD1 matches at 7 bases. The CDR3 length is 14 residues. V shed 4 bases and J 3 bases; nucleotides not matched to a gene: 6. The CDR3 sequence: CASSYQTGIYEQYF. CDR3 coding DNA: TGTGCCAGCAGTTACCAGACAGGGATCTACGAGCAGTACTTC.

This clonotype was counted at least ten times. V and J are TRBV2 and TRBJ2-7; possibly TRBD2 for D (5 bases). Germline V gene data show CDR1 as SNHLY and CDR2 as FYNNEI. Trimming cost V 7 bases and J 3 bases, with 10 bases left between them. The CDR3 has 12 residues. CDR3 amino acids: CASTPSGYEQYF. The DNA of the CDR3 is TGTGCCAGCACCCCGAGCGGCTACGAGCAGTACTTC.

In its sample, this clonotype was seen many times. This sequence joins TRBV20-1 and TRBJ1-6; the match to TRBD1 covers 11 bases. With 0 bases clipped from V and 6 bases from J, the junction kept 4 bases outside the gene matches. The CDR3 consists of 16 residues. CDR1 DFQATT and CDR2 SNEGSKA come from the germline V gene (reference sequence). The CDR3 DNA sequence: TGCAGTGCTAGAGACTGGACAGGGGGCCTTAATTCACCCCTCCACTTT. This codes for CSARDWTGGLNSPLHF.

The CDR3: CASSLRSSGGQETQYF. DNA for the CDR3: TGTGCCAGCAGTTTAAGGTCTAGCGGGGGCCAAGAGACCCAGTACTTC. The J gene is TRBJ2-5, the V gene TRBV12-3 or TRBV12-4, with 10 positions matching TRBD2. This CDR3 comprises 16 residues. Trimming removed 2 bases from V and 1 base from J; junction bases left unmatched: 4.

There are many counts of this clonotype. V is TRBV27 and J is TRBJ1-1; D gene ambiguous. This CDR3 is built from 14 residues. With 4 bases removed from V and 1 base from J, the gap between germline ends came to 10 bases. The germline V gene encodes CDR1 MNHEY and CDR2 SMNVEV (reference sequence). The CDR3 spells CASSSYYTNTEAFF. The CDR3 DNA is TGTGCCAGCAGTTCCTACTACACGAACACTGAAGCTTTCTTT.

This clonotype was seen at least ten times. V is TRBV11-3 and J is TRBJ2-2; 10 bases fit TRBD1. The CDR3 totals 14 residues. J gave up 8 bases and V 6 bases, and 6 bases lay outside the gene matches. Per germline, CDR1 SGHNT and CDR2 YENEEA. The CDR3 sequence is CASRARQGAGELFF. The CDR3 coding sequence is TGTGCCAGCAGGGCAAGACAGGGGGCGGGGGAGCTGTTTTTT.

Concerning this clonotype itself: This may arise from a read error, as a much more abundant clone is one base away. The V call is TRBV6-1, the J call TRBJ2-2, with a tentative D call TRBD1 (6 bases). In germline, CDR1 is MNHNS, CDR2 SASEGT. The V gene lost 3 bases and the J gene lost 5 bases, with 19 bases spanning the gap. The CDR3 length is 17 residues. This chain's CDR3 is CASSEYRPGDRTGELFF. The CDR3 coding sequence is TGTGCCAGCAGTGAGTACAGGCCAGGGGATCGGACCGGGGAGCTGTTTTTT.

This clonotype has only a few counts. This chain joins TRBV19 and TRBJ2-2, with D possibly being TRBD2 (6 bases). Trimming shortened V by 4 bases and J by 2 bases, and 11 bases separated the two germline ends. The CDR3 runs 15 residues. Germline V gene data show CDR1 as LNHDA and CDR2 as SQIVND (reference sequence). CDR3 amino acids: CASSKVAVNTGELFF. The CDR3 DNA sequence: TGTGCCAGTAGTAAGGTAGCGGTAAACACCGGGGAGCTGTTTTTT. Variable domain in full (rest from reference TRBV19 and TRBJ2-2): DGGITQSPKYLFRKEGQNVTLSCEQNLNHDAMYWYRQDPGQGLRLIYYSQIVNDFQKGDIAEGYSVSREKKESFPLTVTSAQKNPTAFYLCASSKVAVNTGELFFGEGSRLTVL.

This clonotype was counted at least ten times. The rearrangement links TRBV5-1 to TRBJ2-7; D is undetermined. The CDR3 length is 13 residues. Germline values: CDR1 SGHRS, CDR2 YFSETQ. V was pared by 0 bases and J by 3 bases, with 7 bases between. The CDR3 nucleotides are TGCGCCAGCAGCTTGGACACCAACTACGAGCAGTACTTC. Translation: CASSLDTNYEQYF.